This TCR beta chain was sequenced for a study of T cell repertoires in cytomegalovirus infection. Of note for this clonotype: Its antigen is unknown.

TCRdb fed the reads into MiXCR, producing one record per CDR3 protein. The data contain under 850,000 distinct CDR3 sequences, roughly a third of them singletons. The CDR3 consists of 13 residues. Germline lookup yields CDR1 KGHDR and CDR2 SFDVKD. With V trimmed by 8 bases and J by 0 bases, 3 bases remained unmatched. The material sequenced was cultured PBMCs, taken from culture after CMV antigen stimulation. The rearrangement joins TRBV24-1 to TRBJ2-7, with 7 bases aligning to TRBD1. This TCR came from a human donor in good health (CMV status not recorded). Some clones in this sample may be carry-over from other donors' samples. The CDR3 here is CATKTGISYEQYF. For the CDR3, the DNA is TGTGCCACCAAGACAGGGATCTCCTACGAGCAGTACTTC.